This T cell receptor (beta chain) originates from a study of vaccination effects on CD4 cells after COVID-19. Following 10 days of culture, CD4+ T cells were isolated. Nucleocapsid antibodies were negative in the vaccine recipients, who had never had SARS-CoV-2 infection. Each culture had half its medium swapped for IL-2 medium on days 3 and 7. The repertoire was sequenced with immunoSEQ multiplex PCR; TCRdb's copy has only in-frame clones and lacks some. The sample shows 25,000 to 30,000 clones, roughly two thirds of them seen only once. Regarding this clone: As yet, its antigen is unknown.

Trimming took 0 bases from V and 5 from J, leaving 7 bases between them. Germline values: CDR1 SGHRS, CDR2 YFSETQ. This CDR3 has 13 residues. The TCR comes from a human donor who received a COVID-19 vaccine. The genes are TRBV5-1 and TRBJ2-3; a possible D gene is TRBD2 (5 bases). The sample here was CD4+ T cells from PBMCs cultured without peptide, taken before COVID-19 vaccination. The CDR3 is CASSLGSEDTQYF. The CDR3 bases are TGCGCCAGCAGCTTGGGTAGCGAAGATACGCAGTATTTT.